The 27 T cell receptor beta chains below come from one sample, sequenced in a study of blood T cells in healthy people across ages. The authors ran a second PCR of roughly 6 to 12 cycles using a sample-barcoded 5' primer and a J-beta primer mix. Using its own MiXCR run on the 5' RACE reads, TCRdb lists one record per CDR3 protein. The table has about 580,000 distinct CDR3 sequences, 45% to 55% seen once. The sequencing sample was made of blood. These receptor sequences come from a man older than 75 in good health.

This clonotype was seen more than once but under ten times. The chain combines TRBV7-2 with TRBJ2-5; D uncertain. The V gene lost 5 bases and the J gene lost 3 bases, with 13 bases spanning the gap. Germline V gene data show CDR1 as SGHTA and CDR2 as FQGNSA. CDR3 length: 14 amino acids. For the CDR3, the DNA is TGTGCCAGCAGCAGCCAGGCAAGGGAAGAGACCCAGTACTTC. This codes for CASSSQAREETQYF.

Notes on this clonotype: A much larger clone sits a single nucleotide away, making a read error possible. The rearrangement joins TRBV7-9 to TRBJ2-7; a weak D match, TRBD2 (7 bases). CDR1 is SEHNR, CDR2 FQNEAQ, per germline (reference sequence). The length of the CDR3 is 15 residues. In DNA form, the CDR3 reads TGTGTCAGCGGCAGTGCGGGGGCGGGCTCCTACGAGCAGTACTTC. It translates to CVSGSAGAGSYEQYF.

The chain carries TRBV4-3 and TRBJ2-7, with 11 bases matching TRBD2. CDR3 length: 16 amino acids. Trimming removed 2 bases from V and 4 bases from J; junction bases left unmatched: 7. Germline-derived CDR1 and CDR2 are LGHNA and YSLEER. CDR3 bases: TGCGCCAGCAGCCAAATAGCGGGAGGGCCACTATACGAGCAGTACTTC. Protein: CASSQIAGGPLYEQYF.

Only a few counts were recorded for this clonotype. The chain links TRBV10-3 to TRBJ2-1, with 8 bases that match TRBD2. V trimming: 0 bases; J trimming: 5 bases; junction bases outside the gene matches: 6. CDR3 length: 16 amino acids. CDR1 is ENHRY, CDR2 SYGVKD, per germline. CDR3: CAISESRGTSNNEQFF. The CDR3 nucleotides are TGTGCCATCAGTGAGTCACGGGGGACTAGTAACAATGAGCAGTTCTTC.

This chain uses TRBV6-1 with TRBJ2-7, with 7 bases matching TRBD1. The CDR3 extends over 14 amino acids. Germline assignment: CDR1 MNHNS and CDR2 SASEGT. Germline trimming cut 11 bases from V and 0 bases from J; bases unmatched to any gene: 10. In DNA form, the CDR3 reads TGTGCCGGCACCAAGGGACAGAGCTCCTACGAGCAGTACTTC. This encodes CAGTKGQSSYEQYF.

In its sample, this clonotype was seen a few times. V is TRBV7-8 and J is TRBJ1-2; D ambiguous. Germline CDR1 and CDR2: SGHVS and FQNEAQ. This CDR3 spans 14 amino acids. Trimming removed 5 bases from V and 7 bases from J, with 17 bases in between. The CDR3 sequence is CASSPRGPEGGYTF. CDR3 coding DNA: TGTGCCAGCAGCCCCCGAGGCCCAGAGGGTGGCTACACCTTC. Complete variable domain (other parts from reference TRBV7-8 and TRBJ1-2): GAGVSQSPRYKVAKRGQDVALRCDPISGHVSLFWYQQALGQGPEFLTYFQNEAQLDKSGLPSDRFFAERPEGSVSTLKIQRTQQEDSAVYLCASSPRGPEGGYTFGSGTRLTVV.

This clonotype was counted a few times. V usage is TRBV12-3 or TRBV12-4 and J usage is TRBJ1-5; D is perhaps TRBD1 (5 bases). V lost 6 bases and J 10 bases, leaving 19 bases between the germline ends. This CDR3 contains 14 residues. CDR3 sequence reads: CASSWRQLMGPQHF. For the CDR3, the DNA is TGTGCCAGCAGCTGGAGACAGCTCATGGGACCCCAGCATTTT.

V and J are TRBV12-3 or TRBV12-4 and TRBJ1-3; D not resolved. The CDR3 totals 15 residues. V dropped 6 bases and J dropped 7 bases, with 19 bases sitting between them. This chain's CDR3 is CASSQRAGQGNTIYF. The CDR3 bases are TGTGCCAGCAGCCAACGGGCCGGCCAAGGGAACACCATATATTTT.

The chain couples TRBV11-1 to TRBJ1-6, with D tentatively TRBD1 (6 bases). There are 15 residues in the CDR3. The V end was cut by 1 base, the J end by 10 bases, with 14 bases between. Looked up from germline, CDR1 is SGHAT and CDR2 is FQDESV (reference sequence). The chain's CDR3 is CASSLDRARDSPLHF. CDR3 DNA: TGTGCCAGCAGCTTAGACAGGGCCAGAGACTCACCCCTCCACTTT.

The chain uses TRBV10-3 and TRBJ1-5; maybe TRBD1 (6 bases). Germline V CDR1 and CDR2: ENHRY, SYGVKD. V lost 5 bases to trimming and J lost 2 bases, with 10 bases between them. CDR3 size: 14 residues. The CDR3 sequence is CAISKGVGNQPQHF. DNA of the CDR3: TGTGCCATCAGTAAGGGGGTTGGCAATCAGCCCCAGCATTTT.

The chain uses TRBV5-1 and TRBJ2-1; D is unresolved. The V gene lost 1 base and the J gene lost 5 bases, with 10 bases spanning the gap. The CDR3 runs 14 residues. Germline CDR1 is SGHRS and CDR2 is YFSETQ. CDR3 sequence reads: CASSLSADHNEQFF. The CDR3 region has the DNA TGCGCCAGCAGCTTGTCGGCAGACCACAATGAGCAGTTCTTC.

The genes are TRBV3-1 and TRBJ2-3, with 9 bases aligning to TRBD2. Losses at the gene ends were 8 bases for V and 5 bases for J; bases not matched to a gene: 11. Germline lookup yields CDR1 LGHDT and CDR2 YNNKEL (reference sequence). This CDR3 region has 15 residues. In nucleotides, the CDR3 is TGTGCCAGCTCCGTACTAGCGGGCGTAGGAGATACGCAGTATTTT. This sequence encodes CASSVLAGVGDTQYF.

The chain joins TRBV4-2 to TRBJ1-2, with no clear D. Per the germline V gene, CDR1 is LGHNA and CDR2 is YNFKEQ. V lost 0 bases to trimming and J lost 8 bases, with 10 bases between them. The CDR3 spans 13 residues. The CDR3 region is CASSQEFAVGYTF. As DNA, the CDR3 is TGTGCCAGCAGCCAAGAATTCGCAGTCGGCTACACCTTC.

This clonotype was counted between two and nine times. V gene TRBV3-1 combines with J gene TRBJ2-1; D is tentatively TRBD1 or TRBD2 (6 bases each). The CDR3 runs 14 residues. V was shortened by 4 bases and J by 5 bases, with 12 bases between the two germline ends. The germline V gene has CDR1 LGHDT and CDR2 YNNKEL (reference sequence). The CDR3 coding sequence is TGTGCCAGCAGCCTTCAAAGGGGGGACAATGAGCAGTTCTTC. Its protein product is CASSLQRGDNEQFF.

This clonotype has only a few counts. As DNA, the CDR3 is TGCAGTGCCCTTGGGACAGCCGAACATGGCTACACCTTC. Its protein is CSALGTAEHGYTF. The V and J genes are TRBV20-1 and TRBJ1-2; 7 bases are a match to TRBD1. CDR1 and CDR2 from the germline V gene are DFQATT and SNEGSKA (reference sequence). V was pared by 6 bases and J by 6 bases, with 10 bases of the junction left unmatched. The CDR3 is 13 amino acids.

This clonotype was observed a few times. This sequence joins TRBV6-2 or TRBV6-3 and TRBJ2-3; 7 bases match TRBD2. The CDR3 covers 16 residues. With 2 bases clipped from V and 0 bases from J, the junction kept 5 bases outside the gene matches. Germline V CDR1 and CDR2: MNHEY, SVGEGT. The CDR3 sequence: CASSYGGDGSTDTQYF. DNA of the CDR3: TGTGCCAGCAGTTACGGGGGGGATGGTAGCACAGATACGCAGTATTTT.

The genes are TRBV20-1 and TRBJ1-1; 9 bases are shared with TRBD1. The CDR3 totals 14 residues. CDR1 is DFQATT and CDR2 is SNEGSKA in the germline V gene (reference sequence). V was clipped by 2 bases and J by 1 base; unmatched bases: 2. CDR3 bases: TGCAGTGCTAGACCGACAGGGGGGAACACTGAAGCTTTCTTT. It translates to CSARPTGGNTEAFF.

This clonotype was observed a few times. V gene TRBV20-1 combines with J gene TRBJ1-2, with D unclear. Germline CDR1 and CDR2: DFQATT and SNEGSKA (reference sequence). The CDR3 runs to 12 residues. The V end was cut by 0 bases, the J end by 8 bases, with 10 bases between. CDR3 loop: CSARDPVNGYTF. In DNA, the CDR3 is TGCAGTGCTAGAGATCCGGTGAACGGCTACACCTTC.

This clonotype was counted between two and nine times. The chain employs TRBV29-1 and TRBJ2-3; D is perhaps TRBD2 (6 bases). This CDR3 is 13 amino acids long. The ends were cut back, 3 bases at V and 4 bases at J, with 11 bases in the middle. Looked up from germline, CDR1 is SQVTM and CDR2 is ANQGSEA. The CDR3 spells CSVDGAGSDTQYF. Written as DNA, the CDR3 is TGCAGCGTTGACGGGGCGGGGTCAGATACGCAGTATTTT.

V and J are TRBV15 and TRBJ1-4; the D gene is possibly TRBD1 (5 bases). V was cut by 0 bases and J by 6 bases, with 8 bases left in between. Per the germline V gene, CDR1 is LNHNV and CDR2 is YYDKDF (reference sequence). This CDR3 is built from 14 residues. The chain's CDR3 is CATSRDTGDEKLFF. The CDR3 nucleotides are TGTGCCACCAGCAGAGATACGGGGGATGAAAAACTGTTTTTT. The whole variable domain, filled in from reference TRBV15 and TRBJ1-4, reads DAMVIQNPRYQVTQFGKPVTLSCSQTLNHNVMYWYQQKSSQAPKLLFHYYDKDFNNEADTPDNFQSRRPNTSFCFLDIRSPGLGDTAMYLCATSRDTGDEKLFFGSGTQLSVL.

The chain has TRBV7-9 and TRBJ2-3; D is unclear. This CDR3 is 13 amino acids long. Germline V lookup: CDR1 SEHNR, CDR2 FQNEAQ (reference sequence). V shed 5 bases and J shed 2 bases, with 8 bases lying between them. DNA of the CDR3: TGTGCCAGCAGCCCGATGTCCACAGATACGCAGTATTTT. This codes for CASSPMSTDTQYF.

The V call is TRBV6-5, the J call TRBJ1-5; TRBD1 matches 11 bases. The CDR3 has 15 residues. Trimming cost V 6 bases and J 6 bases; bases outside gene matches: 7. Per the germline V gene, CDR1 is MNHEY and CDR2 is SVGAGI. The CDR3, as DNA: TGTGCCAGCAGCCAGGACAGGGGGCAGGGTCAGCCCCAGCATTTT. Protein product: CASSQDRGQGQPQHF.

The chain recombines TRBV10-3 with TRBJ2-1, with D possibly TRBD2 on 6 matching bases. Germline V gives CDR1 ENHRY, CDR2 SYGVKD. CDR3 length equals 18 residues. Trimming took off 1 base at V and 4 bases at J, with 20 bases between the two ends. Here the CDR3 DNA reads TGTGCCATCAGTGAGTACGCGGGATCTGTCTCACCGTACAATGAGCAGTTCTTC. Protein product: CAISEYAGSVSPYNEQFF.

The chain employs TRBV2 and TRBJ1-1, with D possibly matching TRBD1 (5 bases). The V gene lost 9 bases and the J gene lost 4 bases, with 15 bases spanning the gap. Looked up from germline, CDR1 is SNHLY and CDR2 is FYNNEI. The CDR3 consists of 13 residues. CDR3 bases: TGTGCCAGTTTCCGGGACCAACTCACTGAAGCTTTCTTT. Translating gives CASFRDQLTEAFF.

This clonotype was recorded a few times. The chain couples TRBV5-1 to TRBJ2-5; D is perhaps TRBD1 or TRBD2 (5 bases each). The CDR3 totals 16 residues. Trimming shortened V by 0 bases and J by 2 bases, and 14 bases separated the two germline ends. Looked up from germline, CDR1 is SGHRS and CDR2 is YFSETQ. The CDR3 region is CASSLAAGWEQETQYF. The CDR3, as DNA: TGCGCCAGCAGCTTGGCCGCAGGGTGGGAGCAAGAGACCCAGTACTTC. Looking up the rest from reference TRBV5-1 and TRBJ2-5 gives the full variable domain: KAGVTQTPRYLIKTRGQQVTLSCSPISGHRSVSWYQQTPGQGLQFLFEYFSETQRNKGNFPGRFSGRQFSNSRSEMNVSTLELGDSALYLCASSLAAGWEQETQYFGPGTRLLVL.

The chain uses TRBV29-1 and TRBJ2-5; 11 nucleotides match TRBD2. The CDR3 is made up of 14 amino acids. Germline V CDR1 and CDR2: SQVTM, ANQGSEA. V was clipped by 7 bases and J by 4 bases; unmatched bases: 8. CDR3: CSEKGSGGAETQYF. The CDR3 DNA follows: TGCAGCGAGAAGGGTAGCGGGGGGGCAGAGACCCAGTACTTC.

The V call is TRBV9, the J call TRBJ1-1, with D hard to call. Germline lookup yields CDR1 SGDLS and CDR2 YYNGEE. This CDR3 is 15 amino acids long. The V end lost 0 bases, the J end lost 1 base, and 10 bases lay between the germline ends. As DNA, the CDR3 is TGTGCCAGCAGCGTAGATGGCAGGAGGAACACTGAAGCTTTCTTT. It is translated as CASSVDGRRNTEAFF.